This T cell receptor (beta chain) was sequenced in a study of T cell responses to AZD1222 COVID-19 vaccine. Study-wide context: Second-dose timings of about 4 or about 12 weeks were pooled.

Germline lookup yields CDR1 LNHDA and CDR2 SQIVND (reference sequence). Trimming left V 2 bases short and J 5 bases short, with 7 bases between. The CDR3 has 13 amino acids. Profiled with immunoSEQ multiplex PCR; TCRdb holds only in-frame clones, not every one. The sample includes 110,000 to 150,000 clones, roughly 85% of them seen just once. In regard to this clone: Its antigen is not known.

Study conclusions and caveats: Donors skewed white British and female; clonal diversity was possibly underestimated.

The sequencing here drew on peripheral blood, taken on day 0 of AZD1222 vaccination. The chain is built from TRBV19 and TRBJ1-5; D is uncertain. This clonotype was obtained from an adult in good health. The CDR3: CASSISPYQPQHF. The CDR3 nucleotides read TGTGCCAGTAGTATATCGCCATATCAGCCCCAGCATTTT.